This TCR beta chain was recorded in a study of human T cells and chemical hapten exposure. Study background: Donors were sensitized with 2% DPC on the upper inner arm.

TCRdb reanalysed the RACE reads using MiXCR and keeps one entry per CDR3 protein. The table records about 80,000 distinct CDR3 sequences, about 14% of them present only once. This clonotype has just a few counts. Time point: pre-sensitization, week 0. Treatment here: therapeutic diphenylcyclopropenone sensitization with weekly scalp DPC. The trim removed 1 base at V and 7 bases at J, leaving 9 bases unmatched. Looked up from germline, CDR1 is MGHRA and CDR2 is YSYEKL. This CDR3 has 15 amino acids. The material was whole blood, obtained in connection with sensitization to the hapten diphenylcyclopropenone (DPC). This chain links TRBV4-1 with TRBJ1-1; the match to TRBD1 covers 7 bases. The source is a woman between 50 and 59 years old with alopecia areata. Some clones in this sample may be carry-over from other donors' samples. The CDR3 DNA reads as TGCGCCAGCAGCCAAGTGGAGACGGGACAGCGTGAAGCTTTCTTT. The encoded protein is CASSQVETGQREAFF.